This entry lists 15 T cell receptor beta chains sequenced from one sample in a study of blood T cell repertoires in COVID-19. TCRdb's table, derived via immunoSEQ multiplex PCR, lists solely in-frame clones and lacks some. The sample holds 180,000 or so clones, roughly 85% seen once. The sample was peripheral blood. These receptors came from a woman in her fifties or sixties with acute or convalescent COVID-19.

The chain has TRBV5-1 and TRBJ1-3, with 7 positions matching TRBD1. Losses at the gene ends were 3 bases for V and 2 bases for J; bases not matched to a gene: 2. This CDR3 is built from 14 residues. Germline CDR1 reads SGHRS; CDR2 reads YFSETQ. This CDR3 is CASSWDSAGNTIYF. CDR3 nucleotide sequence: TGCGCCAGCAGCTGGGACAGCGCTGGAAACACCATATATTTT.

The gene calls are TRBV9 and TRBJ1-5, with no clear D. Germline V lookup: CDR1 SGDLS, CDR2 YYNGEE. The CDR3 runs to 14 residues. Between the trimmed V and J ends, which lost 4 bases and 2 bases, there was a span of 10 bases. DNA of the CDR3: TGTGCCAGCAGCCCCAGCCAGGGCAATCAGCCCCAGCATTTT. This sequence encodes CASSPSQGNQPQHF.

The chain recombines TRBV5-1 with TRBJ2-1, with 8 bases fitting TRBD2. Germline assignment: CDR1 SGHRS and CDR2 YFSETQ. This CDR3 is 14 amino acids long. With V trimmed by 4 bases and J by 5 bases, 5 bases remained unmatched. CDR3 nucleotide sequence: TGCGCCAGCAGCGTTAGCGGGACCGACAATGAGCAGTTCTTC. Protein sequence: CASSVSGTDNEQFF.

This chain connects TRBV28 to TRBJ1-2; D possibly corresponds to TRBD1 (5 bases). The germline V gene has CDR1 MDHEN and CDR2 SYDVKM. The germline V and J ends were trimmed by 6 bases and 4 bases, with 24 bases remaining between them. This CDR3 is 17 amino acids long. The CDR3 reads CASRARKAGWTIYGYTF. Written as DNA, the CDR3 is TGTGCCAGCAGGGCTCGAAAGGCAGGGTGGACTATCTATGGCTACACCTTC.

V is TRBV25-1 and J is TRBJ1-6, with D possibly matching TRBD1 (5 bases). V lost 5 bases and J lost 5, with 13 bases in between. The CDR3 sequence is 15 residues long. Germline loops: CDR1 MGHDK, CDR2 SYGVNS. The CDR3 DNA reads TGTGCCAGCAGTTTTGGAGGGGCCAATAATTCACCCCTCCACTTT. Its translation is CASSFGGANNSPLHF.

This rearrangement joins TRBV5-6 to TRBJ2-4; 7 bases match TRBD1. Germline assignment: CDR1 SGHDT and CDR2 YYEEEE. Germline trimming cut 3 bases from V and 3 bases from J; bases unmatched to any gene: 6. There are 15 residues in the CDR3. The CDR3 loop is CASSSLTGDKNIQYF. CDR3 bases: TGTGCCAGCAGCTCCCTCACAGGGGACAAAAACATTCAGTACTTC.

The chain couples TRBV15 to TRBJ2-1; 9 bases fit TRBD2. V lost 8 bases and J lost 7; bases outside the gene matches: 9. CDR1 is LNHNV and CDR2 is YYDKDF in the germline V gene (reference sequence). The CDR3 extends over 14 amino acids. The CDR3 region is CATGRGGVGNEQFF. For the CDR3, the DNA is TGTGCCACCGGGCGGGGGGGAGTCGGTAATGAGCAGTTCTTC.

The CDR3 coding sequence is TGTGCCATCAGTGAGTCGGGGGCCTCCGAGGAGCAGTTCTTC. It translates to CAISESGASEEQFF. V gene TRBV10-3 combines with J gene TRBJ2-1; perhaps TRBD1 as D (6 bases). The CDR3 is 14 amino acids. V was clipped by 0 bases and J by 10 bases, with 13 bases between them. Germline CDR1 and CDR2: ENHRY and SYGVKD.

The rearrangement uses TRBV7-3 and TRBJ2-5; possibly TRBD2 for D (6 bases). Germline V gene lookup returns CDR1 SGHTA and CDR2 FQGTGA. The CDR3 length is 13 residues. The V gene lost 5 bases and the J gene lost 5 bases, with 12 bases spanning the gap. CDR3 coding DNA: TGTGCCAGCAGCCCCGGGAGTGCCGAGACCCAGTACTTC. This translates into CASSPGSAETQYF.

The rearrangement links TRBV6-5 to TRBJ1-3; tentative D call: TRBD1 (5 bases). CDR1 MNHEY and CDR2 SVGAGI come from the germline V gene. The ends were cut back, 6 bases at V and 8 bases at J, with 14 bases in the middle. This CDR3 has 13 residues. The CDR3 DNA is TGTGCCAGCAGATCCCCTGGAGGGGACACCATATATTTT. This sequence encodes CASRSPGGDTIYF.

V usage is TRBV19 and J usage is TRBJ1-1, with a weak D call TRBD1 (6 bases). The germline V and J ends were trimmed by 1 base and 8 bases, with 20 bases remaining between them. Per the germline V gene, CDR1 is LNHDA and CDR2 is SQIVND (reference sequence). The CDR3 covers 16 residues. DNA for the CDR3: TGTGCCAGTAGTATAGTCCAGGGAGGGGGGGTAGTGGAAGCTTTCTTT. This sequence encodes CASSIVQGGGVVEAFF.

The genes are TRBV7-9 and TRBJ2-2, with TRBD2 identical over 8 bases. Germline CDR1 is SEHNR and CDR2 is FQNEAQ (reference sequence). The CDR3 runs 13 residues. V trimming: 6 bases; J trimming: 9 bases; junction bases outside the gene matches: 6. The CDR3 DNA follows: TGTGCCAGCAGTTACGGGGGGGACCGGGAGCTGTTTTTT. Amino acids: CASSYGGDRELFF.

CDR3 residues: CASSSLTRDHRGPYEQYF. The CDR3 region has the DNA TGTGCCAGCAGCTCCTTGACCCGCGACCACAGGGGCCCCTACGAGCAGTACTTC. This chain connects TRBV7-3 to TRBJ2-7; TRBD1 matches at 7 bases. This CDR3 is built from 18 residues. Per the germline V gene, CDR1 is SGHTA and CDR2 is FQGTGA. Trimming at V came to 4 bases and at J to 2 bases, leaving 17 bases not matched to a gene.

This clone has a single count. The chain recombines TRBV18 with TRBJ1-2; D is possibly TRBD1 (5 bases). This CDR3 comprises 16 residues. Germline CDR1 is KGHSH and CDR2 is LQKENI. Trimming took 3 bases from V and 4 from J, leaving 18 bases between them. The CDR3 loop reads CASSPTSGGTIYGYTF. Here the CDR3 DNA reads TGTGCCAGCTCACCCACCAGCGGGGGGACCATCTATGGCTACACCTTC.

The CDR3 DNA sequence: TGTGCCAGCAGCCTCGAGCCCAATCAGCCCCAGCATTTT. Protein sequence: CASSLEPNQPQHF. The chain joins TRBV2 to TRBJ1-5; no clear D gene. Germline V lookup: CDR1 SNHLY, CDR2 FYNNEI. CDR3 size: 13 residues. Trimming cost V 6 bases and J 3 bases, with 9 bases left between them.